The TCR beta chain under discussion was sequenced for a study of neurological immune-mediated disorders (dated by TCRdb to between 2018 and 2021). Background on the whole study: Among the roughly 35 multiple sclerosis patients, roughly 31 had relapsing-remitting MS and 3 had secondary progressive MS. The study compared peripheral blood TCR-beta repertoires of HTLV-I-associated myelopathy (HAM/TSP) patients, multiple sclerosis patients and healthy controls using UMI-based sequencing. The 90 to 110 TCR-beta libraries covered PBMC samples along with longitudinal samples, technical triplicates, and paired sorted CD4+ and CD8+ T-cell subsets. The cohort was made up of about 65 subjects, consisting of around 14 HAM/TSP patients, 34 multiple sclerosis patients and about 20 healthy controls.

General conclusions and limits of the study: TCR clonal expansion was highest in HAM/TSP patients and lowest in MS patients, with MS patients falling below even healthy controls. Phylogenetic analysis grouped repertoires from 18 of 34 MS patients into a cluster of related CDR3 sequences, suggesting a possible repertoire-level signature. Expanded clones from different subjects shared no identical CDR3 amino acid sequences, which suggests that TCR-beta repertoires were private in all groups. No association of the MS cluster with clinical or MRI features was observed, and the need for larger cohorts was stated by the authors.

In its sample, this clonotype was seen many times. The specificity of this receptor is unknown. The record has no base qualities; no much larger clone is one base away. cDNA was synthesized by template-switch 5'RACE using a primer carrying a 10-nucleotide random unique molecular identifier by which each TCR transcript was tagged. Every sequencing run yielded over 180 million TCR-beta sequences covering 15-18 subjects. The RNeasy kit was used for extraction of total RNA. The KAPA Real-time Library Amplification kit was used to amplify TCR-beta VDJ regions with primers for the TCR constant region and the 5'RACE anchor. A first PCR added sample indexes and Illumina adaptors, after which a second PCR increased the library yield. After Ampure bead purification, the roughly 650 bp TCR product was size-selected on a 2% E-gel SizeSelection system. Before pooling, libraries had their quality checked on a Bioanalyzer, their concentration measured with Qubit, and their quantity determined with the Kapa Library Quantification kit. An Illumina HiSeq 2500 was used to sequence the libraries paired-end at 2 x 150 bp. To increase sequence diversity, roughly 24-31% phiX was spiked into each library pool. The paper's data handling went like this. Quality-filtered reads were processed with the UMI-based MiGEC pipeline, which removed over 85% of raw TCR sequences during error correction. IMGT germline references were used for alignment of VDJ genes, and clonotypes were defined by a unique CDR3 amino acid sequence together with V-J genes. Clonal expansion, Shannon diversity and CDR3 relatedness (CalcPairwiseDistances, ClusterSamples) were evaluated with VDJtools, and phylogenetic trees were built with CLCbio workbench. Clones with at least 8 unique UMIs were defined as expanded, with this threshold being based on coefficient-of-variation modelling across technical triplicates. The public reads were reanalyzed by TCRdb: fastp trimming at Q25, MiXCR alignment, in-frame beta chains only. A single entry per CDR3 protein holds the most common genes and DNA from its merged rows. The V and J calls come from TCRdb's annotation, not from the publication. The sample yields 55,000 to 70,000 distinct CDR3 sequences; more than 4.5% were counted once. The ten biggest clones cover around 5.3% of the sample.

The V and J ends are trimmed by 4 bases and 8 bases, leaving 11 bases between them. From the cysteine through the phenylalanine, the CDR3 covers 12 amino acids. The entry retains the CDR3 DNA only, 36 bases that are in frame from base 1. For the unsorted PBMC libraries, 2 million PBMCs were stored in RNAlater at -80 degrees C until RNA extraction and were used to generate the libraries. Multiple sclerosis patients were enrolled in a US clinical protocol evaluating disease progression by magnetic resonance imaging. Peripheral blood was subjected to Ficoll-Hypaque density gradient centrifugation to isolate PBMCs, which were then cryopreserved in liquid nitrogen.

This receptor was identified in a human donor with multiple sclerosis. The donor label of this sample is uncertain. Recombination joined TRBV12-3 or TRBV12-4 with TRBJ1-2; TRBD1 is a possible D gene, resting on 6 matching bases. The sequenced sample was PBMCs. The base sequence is TGTGCCAGCAGTTGGGGGGCCCAAGGCTACACCTTC. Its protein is CASSWGAQGYTF.